One T cell receptor beta chain is described in this entry. What it binds is unknown. A read error may produce the germline difference seen at one junction end. A sample-barcoded 5' primer and a J-beta primer mix were used in a second PCR of roughly 7 to 11 cycles. A tag from a template-switch adaptor with 12 random nucleotides marked each cDNA molecule. In TCRdb, the 5' RACE reads were re-called with MiXCR into one record per CDR3 protein. The sample contains about 1,800,000 distinct CDR3 sequences, approximately 28% of which appear only once. These data originate in a study of blood T cells in healthy people across ages. The germline V gene has CDR1 DFQATT and CDR2 SNEGSKA (reference sequence). There are 15 residues in the CDR3. General study results and limits: Lack of knowledge of donor CMV status possibly confounded expanded clonotype changes.

Material for sequencing was blood. The receptor was derived from a woman younger than 45 in good health. The chain has TRBV20-1 and TRBJ2-3, with 10 nucleotides matching TRBD2. The CDR3 bases are TGCAGTGCTACTAGATTAGCGGGAGGCACAGGTACGCAGTATTTT. This encodes CSATRLAGGTGTQYF.